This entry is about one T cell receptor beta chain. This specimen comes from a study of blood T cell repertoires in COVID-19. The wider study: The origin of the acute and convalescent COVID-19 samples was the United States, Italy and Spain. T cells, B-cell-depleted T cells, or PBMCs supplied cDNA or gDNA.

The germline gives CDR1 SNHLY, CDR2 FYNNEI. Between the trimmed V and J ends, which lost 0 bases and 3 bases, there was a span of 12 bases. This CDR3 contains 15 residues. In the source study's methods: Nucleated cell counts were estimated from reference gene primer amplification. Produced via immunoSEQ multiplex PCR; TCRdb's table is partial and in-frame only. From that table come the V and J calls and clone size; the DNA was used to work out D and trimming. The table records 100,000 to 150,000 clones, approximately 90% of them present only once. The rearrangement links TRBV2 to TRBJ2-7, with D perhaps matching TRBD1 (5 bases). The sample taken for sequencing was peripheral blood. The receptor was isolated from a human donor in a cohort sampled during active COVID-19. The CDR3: CASSEATGRVYEQYF. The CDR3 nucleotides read TGTGCCAGCAGTGAAGCTACAGGACGGGTCTACGAGCAGTACTTC.